This T cell receptor (beta chain) was retrieved from a study of early T cells in non-severe SARS-CoV-2 infection. Trimming removed 2 bases at V and 2 bases at J, with 12 bases between. In germline, CDR1 is SGHRS, CDR2 YFSETQ. This CDR3 spans 15 amino acids. TCRdb reprocessed the 5' RACE reads via MiXCR and lists one record per CDR3 protein. Of some 70,000 distinct CDR3 sequences listed, around a tenth are singletons. This clonotype turned up a few times. The chain is built from TRBV5-1 and TRBJ2-3, with D unresolved. Sequencing was carried out using whole blood. This receptor was obtained from an adult who was a healthcare worker with PCR-confirmed SARS-CoV-2 infection or an uninfected control (not recorded which). CDR3 in amino acids: CASSLEGWDTDTQYF. In DNA form, the CDR3 reads TGCGCCAGCAGCTTAGAAGGCTGGGACACAGATACGCAGTATTTT.